These 11 T cell receptor beta chains came from one sample sequenced in a study of CD8+ T cells in alopecia areata. The sample's treatment: oral pan-JAK inhibitor, 5-10 mg twice daily. Extracted RNA was reverse transcribed, and the resulting cDNA served as sequencing template. The assay was immunoSEQ multiplex PCR, and TCRdb's table has in-frame clones only and misses some. The repertoire has some 200,000 clones, around two fifths of them found once; the top ten carry about 2.6%. Sequenced here: CD4+ T cells sorted from blood, sampled at approximately week 37, from a patient treated with tofacitinib. These receptors were collected from a human donor with alopecia areata.

This clone was detected only a few times. The V call is TRBV2, the J call TRBJ1-5; D might be TRBD1 (6 bases). Germline CDR1 is SNHLY and CDR2 is FYNNEI. The CDR3 contains 12 residues. V lost 7 bases and J 6 bases, leaving 10 bases between the germline ends. CDR3 sequence: CASNREPQPQHF. In DNA, the CDR3 is TGTGCCAGCAACAGGGAACCTCAGCCCCAGCATTTT.

The V and J genes are TRBV15 and TRBJ2-7, with 9 bases that match TRBD1. CDR1 LNHNV and CDR2 YYDKDF come from the germline V gene (reference sequence). The V segment lost 5 bases and the J segment 3 bases; nucleotides outside the gene matches: 2. CDR3 length: 13 amino acids. The CDR3 sequence: CATSPDRGYEQYF. CDR3 coding DNA: TGTGCCACCAGCCCGGACAGGGGCTACGAGCAGTACTTC.

CDR3 in DNA: TGTGCCAGCAGCTTGGCCTCCTTCTCCTACAATGAGCAGTTCTTC. Translated: CASSLASFSYNEQFF. This chain joins TRBV7-2 and TRBJ2-1; D gene uncertain. With 3 bases removed from V and 0 bases from J, the gap between germline ends came to 9 bases. This CDR3 spans 15 amino acids. Germline lookup yields CDR1 SGHTA and CDR2 FQGNSA.

CDR3 in amino acids: CASSPLLDGTEAFF. The CDR3 region has the DNA TGTGCCAGCAGCCCCTTATTGGATGGCACTGAAGCTTTCTTT. This rearrangement joins TRBV11-2 to TRBJ1-1; D unclear. Germline CDR1 is SGHAT and CDR2 is FQNNGV. Trimming left V 5 bases short and J 4 bases short, with 14 bases between. The CDR3 is 14 amino acids.

V and J are TRBV11-1 and TRBJ2-1; D is unresolved. The germline V gene encodes CDR1 SGHAT and CDR2 FQDESV (reference sequence). Trimming took off 2 bases at V and 5 bases at J, with 7 bases between the two ends. The CDR3 sequence is 13 residues long. CDR3 DNA: TGTGCCAGCAGCTTATGGCTTGACAATGAGCAGTTCTTC. This encodes CASSLWLDNEQFF. The whole variable domain, filled in from reference TRBV11-1 and TRBJ2-1, reads EAEVAQSPRYKITEKSQAVAFWCDPISGHATLYWYRQILGQGPELLVQFQDESVVDDSQLPKDRFSAERLKGVDSTLKIQPAELGDSAMYLCASSLWLDNEQFFGPGTRLTVL.

This sequence joins TRBV6-6 and TRBJ1-4; possibly TRBD1 for D (5 bases). Between the trimmed V and J ends, which lost 5 bases and 14 bases, there was a span of 12 bases. Germline V CDR1 and CDR2: MNHNY, SVGAGI (reference sequence). This CDR3 has 11 residues. The chain's CDR3 is CASSPRGRLFF. The CDR3 region has the DNA TGTGCCAGCAGTCCCCGGGGCAGGCTGTTTTTT.

The chain links TRBV21-1 to TRBJ1-2; TRBD1 is taken as the D call from the table, unchecked against the DNA. TRBV21-1 is labeled a pseudogene. The CDR3 has 11 amino acids. The CDR3 region is CASSTRQGRTF. The CDR3 bases are TGTGCCAGCAGCACCCGACAGGGACGCACCTTC.

The gene calls are TRBV5-1 and TRBJ2-1, with 10 bases aligning to TRBD2. Per germline, CDR1 SGHRS and CDR2 YFSETQ. V lost 4 bases and J lost 10; bases outside the gene matches: 11. This CDR3 spans 15 amino acids. The CDR3 DNA sequence: TGCGCCAGCAGCCCCTTGTCTAGCGGGAGTCTCGAGCAGTTCTTC. As protein: CASSPLSSGSLEQFF.

The chain employs TRBV4-3 and TRBJ1-1; D is unclear. In germline, CDR1 is LGHNA, CDR2 YSLEER. CDR3 length: 15 amino acids. Deletions cut 1 base from V and 5 bases from J, with 14 bases between. For the CDR3, the DNA is TGCGCCAGCAGCCAAGGACCGGACCCAACGACTGAAGCTTTCTTT. Residues: CASSQGPDPTTEAFF.

This clone has only a few counts. The V gene is TRBV30, the J gene TRBJ1-2; perhaps TRBD1 as D (5 bases). This CDR3 contains 14 residues. V was trimmed by 0 bases and J by 3 bases, leaving 11 bases between them. Germline V gene sequence: CDR1 GTSNPN, CDR2 SVGIG (reference sequence). CDR3 protein: CAWSVLATDYGYTF. The CDR3 coding sequence is TGTGCCTGGAGTGTACTCGCGACAGACTATGGCTACACCTTC.

The chain carries TRBV4-3 and TRBJ2-7; 9 bases fit TRBD2. The CDR3 totals 15 residues. V lost 5 bases, J lost 2 bases, and 7 bases stayed unmatched. Germline CDR1 reads LGHNA; CDR2 reads YSLEER. CDR3 sequence: CASSVWREGPYEQYF. The CDR3 DNA reads as TGCGCCAGCAGCGTCTGGCGGGAGGGCCCCTACGAGCAGTACTTC.